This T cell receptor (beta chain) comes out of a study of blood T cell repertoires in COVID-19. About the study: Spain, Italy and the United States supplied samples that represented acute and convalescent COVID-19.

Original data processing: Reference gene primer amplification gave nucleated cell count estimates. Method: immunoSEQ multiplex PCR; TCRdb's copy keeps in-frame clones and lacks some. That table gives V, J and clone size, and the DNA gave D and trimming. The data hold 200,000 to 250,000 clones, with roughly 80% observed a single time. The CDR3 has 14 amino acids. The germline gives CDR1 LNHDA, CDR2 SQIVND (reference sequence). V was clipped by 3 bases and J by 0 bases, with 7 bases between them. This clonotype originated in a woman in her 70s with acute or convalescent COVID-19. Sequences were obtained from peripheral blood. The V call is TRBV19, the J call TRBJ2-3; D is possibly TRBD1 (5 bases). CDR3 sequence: CASSIRDSTDTQYF. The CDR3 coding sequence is TGTGCCAGTAGTATCAGGGATAGCACAGATACGCAGTATTTT.